The 25 T cell receptor beta chains reported below all come from one sample, sequenced in a study of T cells in narcolepsy. Measured with immunoSEQ multiplex PCR; TCRdb has only the in-frame clones, and not every one. The repertoire holds 36,000 or so clones, with around 90% as singletons. Sequencing was done on a sample of CD45RA- memory CD4+ T cells from PBMCs. These receptors all come from a human donor with narcolepsy.

V is TRBV6-1 and J is TRBJ2-3; D assignment may be TRBD1 or TRBD2 (6 bases each). The CDR3 has 15 residues. Trimming removed 6 bases at V and 0 bases at J, with 13 bases between. Germline V CDR1 and CDR2: MNHNS, SASEGT. The DNA for the CDR3 is TGTGCCAGCAGGGGACAAGGGACTAGCACAGATACGCAGTATTTT. It translates to CASRGQGTSTDTQYF.

This chain uses TRBV7-2 with TRBJ2-7, with TRBD2 identical over 9 bases. CDR1 SGHTA and CDR2 FQGNSA come from the germline V gene. J lost 4 bases, V lost 2 bases, and 6 bases had no gene match. The CDR3 spans 15 residues. CDR3 bases: TGTGCCAGCAGCTTAATGAGCGGGGGGACGTACGAGCAGTACTTC. Amino acids: CASSLMSGGTYEQYF.

V usage is TRBV5-6 and J usage is TRBJ2-2; 8 bases map to TRBD2. Per the germline V gene, CDR1 is SGHDT and CDR2 is YYEEEE. The V segment lost 1 base and the J segment 3 bases; nucleotides outside the gene matches: 8. The CDR3 runs 17 residues. CDR3 residues: CASSLRRAGVDTGELFF. CDR3 coding DNA: TGTGCCAGCAGCTTGCGTCGAGCGGGAGTAGACACCGGGGAGCTGTTTTTT.

There are a few counts of this clone. The chain links TRBV10-3 to TRBJ1-1; tentative D call: TRBD1 (6 bases). The CDR3 extends over 14 amino acids. Germline values: CDR1 ENHRY, CDR2 SYGVKD. Trimming took 4 bases from V and 1 from J, leaving 10 bases between them. The CDR3 DNA is TGTGCCATCAGTGGACAGGTTAAGAACACTGAAGCTTTCTTT. As protein: CAISGQVKNTEAFF.

The chain employs TRBV9 and TRBJ2-3, with no clear D. Germline assignment: CDR1 SGDLS and CDR2 YYNGEE. CDR3 length: 12 residues. The V end lost 4 bases, the J end lost 2 bases, and 5 bases lay between the germline ends. CDR3 sequence: CASSPTTDTQYF. The CDR3 coding sequence is TGTGCCAGCAGCCCAACCACAGATACGCAGTATTTT.

The V gene is TRBV6-5, the J gene TRBJ1-4, with D unresolved. The length of the CDR3 is 13 residues. The V end lost 8 bases, the J end lost 8 bases, and 15 bases lay between the germline ends. CDR1 and CDR2 (germline): MNHEY, SVGAGI. The CDR3 loop reads CASRSPRGEKLFF. CDR3 in DNA: TGTGCCAGCCGAAGCCCCCGTGGGGAAAAACTGTTTTTT.

The V and J genes are TRBV5-1 and TRBJ2-3; D is unresolved. Trimming left V 3 bases short and J 2 bases short, with 7 bases between. Germline V gene sequence: CDR1 SGHRS, CDR2 YFSETQ. This CDR3 contains 13 residues. The CDR3 region is CASSSRVTDTQYF. DNA for the CDR3: TGCGCCAGCAGCTCCCGGGTCACAGATACGCAGTATTTT.

The V gene is TRBV30, the J gene TRBJ2-2; a possible D gene is TRBD2 (6 bases). Germline V gene sequence: CDR1 GTSNPN, CDR2 SVGIG (reference sequence). The CDR3 loop spans 13 amino acids. Trimming removed 7 bases from V and 3 bases from J, with 12 bases in between. The CDR3 DNA reads TGTGCCTCCTCGGGACTTCACACCGGGGAGCTGTTTTTT. Residues: CASSGLHTGELFF.

The V and J genes are TRBV18 and TRBJ2-1; 11 nucleotides align to TRBD1. The germline V gene encodes CDR1 KGHSH and CDR2 LQKENI. J lost 8 bases, V lost 2 bases, and 5 bases had no gene match. This CDR3 spans 15 amino acids. This CDR3 reads CASSPTGQGVYEQFF. In DNA, the CDR3 is TGTGCCAGCTCACCAACGGGACAGGGGGTCTATGAGCAGTTCTTC.

V gene TRBV18 combines with J gene TRBJ2-3; no clear D gene. Germline loops: CDR1 KGHSH, CDR2 LQKENI. The CDR3 loop spans 14 amino acids. Trimming removed 2 bases at V and 0 bases at J, with 6 bases between. The CDR3 nucleotides read TGTGCCAGCTCACCAGCCCGGAGCACAGATACGCAGTATTTT. Amino acids: CASSPARSTDTQYF.

The chain links TRBV4-1 to TRBJ2-5; maybe TRBD1 (6 bases). Germline CDR1 reads MGHRA; CDR2 reads YSYEKL. The CDR3 sequence is 16 residues long. Trimming pared 5 bases from V and 1 base from J, leaving 17 bases between. For the CDR3, the DNA is TGCGCCAGCAGCTCCCCGCCGAGGGGGACCCAAGAGACCCAGTACTTC. It is translated as CASSSPPRGTQETQYF.

The chain uses TRBV7-2 and TRBJ2-7; D uncertain. The CDR3 is 14 amino acids. Germline CDR1 reads SGHTA; CDR2 reads FQGNSA. V dropped 1 base and J dropped 1 base, with 8 bases sitting between them. The chain's CDR3 is CASSLGLQSYEQYF. CDR3 nucleotide sequence: TGTGCCAGCAGCTTAGGGCTCCAGTCCTACGAGCAGTACTTC.

The genes are TRBV5-1 and TRBJ2-7; a possible D gene is TRBD1 (5 bases). This CDR3 region has 15 residues. Germline V gives CDR1 SGHRS, CDR2 YFSETQ. Trimming took 4 bases from V and 2 from J, leaving 16 bases between them. The CDR3 region is CASSLLGEFAYEQYF. The CDR3 bases are TGCGCCAGCAGCCTCTTAGGGGAATTCGCCTACGAGCAGTACTTC.

The gene calls are TRBV28 and TRBJ2-2; 11 bases map to TRBD2. V was pared by 8 bases and J by 7 bases, with 12 bases of the junction left unmatched. CDR1 is MDHEN and CDR2 is SYDVKM in the germline V gene. The CDR3 runs to 16 residues. The CDR3 sequence is CASVYSGRALGGELFF. The CDR3 bases are TGTGCCAGCGTATATAGCGGGAGGGCCTTGGGCGGGGAGCTGTTTTTT. The variable domain in full, with the rest retrieved from reference TRBV28 and TRBJ2-2, is DVKVTQSSRYLVKRTGEKVFLECVQDMDHENMFWYRQDPGLGLRLIYFSYDVKMKEKGDIPEGYSVSREKKERFSLILESASTNQTSMYLCASVYSGRALGGELFFGEGSRLTVL.

The chain recombines TRBV25-1 with TRBJ1-1; 8 positions agree with TRBD1. V shed 5 bases and J 7 bases; nucleotides not matched to a gene: 3. Germline values: CDR1 MGHDK, CDR2 SYGVNS. The CDR3 sequence is 12 residues long. CDR3 protein: CASSSGTGEAFF. The CDR3, as DNA: TGTGCCAGCAGTTCCGGGACAGGTGAAGCTTTCTTT.

This clone was recorded only once. This chain uses TRBV6-5 with TRBJ1-2; D possibly corresponds to TRBD1 (5 bases). The CDR3 extends over 14 amino acids. With 2 bases removed from V and 2 bases from J, the gap between germline ends came to 9 bases. CDR1 and CDR2 (germline): MNHEY, SVGAGI. CDR3 amino acids: CASSYKGLNYGYTF. The CDR3 region has the DNA TGTGCCAGCAGTTACAAGGGGCTAAACTATGGCTACACCTTC.

This chain uses TRBV9 with TRBJ2-2; D unresolved. Looked up from germline, CDR1 is SGDLS and CDR2 is YYNGEE. The CDR3 totals 17 residues. The V and J ends lost 3 bases and 8 bases respectively, with 23 bases between them. Here the CDR3 reads CASSAREQRLGPGELFF. The CDR3, as DNA: TGTGCCAGCAGCGCACGAGAGCAAAGGCTCGGACCGGGGGAGCTGTTTTTT. Variable domain in full (rest from reference TRBV9 and TRBJ2-2): DSGVTQTPKHLITATGQRVTLRCSPRSGDLSVYWYQQSLDQGLQFLIQYYNGEERAKGNILERFSAQQFPDLHSELNLSSLELGDSALYFCASSAREQRLGPGELFFGEGSRLTVL.

This chain links TRBV28 with TRBJ1-1, with D perhaps TRBD1 (6 bases). CDR3 size: 15 residues. Between the trimmed V and J ends, which lost 6 bases and 1 base, there was a span of 15 bases. Germline-derived CDR1 and CDR2 are MDHEN and SYDVKM. The CDR3 reads CASSPGQIPNTEAFF. The CDR3 nucleotides read TGTGCCAGCAGCCCCGGACAGATACCGAACACTGAAGCTTTCTTT. Supplemented by reference TRBV28 and TRBJ1-1, the full variable domain reads DVKVTQSSRYLVKRTGEKVFLECVQDMDHENMFWYRQDPGLGLRLIYFSYDVKMKEKGDIPEGYSVSREKKERFSLILESASTNQTSMYLCASSPGQIPNTEAFFGQGTRLTVV.

The chain is built from TRBV6-1 and TRBJ1-4; TRBD1 is a possible D gene (6 bases). V was cut by 0 bases and J by 8 bases, with 22 bases left in between. The V gene's germline CDR1 is MNHNS and CDR2 SASEGT. The CDR3 loop spans 18 amino acids. The CDR3 nucleotides are TGTGCCAGCAGTGAAGCGATCTCTTGGACAGATAGGAACGAAAAACTGTTTTTT. It codes for CASSEAISWTDRNEKLFF.

The V gene is TRBV7-9, the J gene TRBJ2-1, with 10 bases matching TRBD1. The V segment lost 5 bases and the J segment 3 bases; nucleotides outside the gene matches: 4. The CDR3 loop spans 15 amino acids. CDR1 is SEHNR and CDR2 is FQNEAQ in the germline V gene (reference sequence). CDR3 bases: TGTGCCAGCAGCCCCCGGGACAGGGGCTACAATGAGCAGTTCTTC. Its protein product is CASSPRDRGYNEQFF.

J is TRBJ2-1 and V is TRBV7-8; D is possibly TRBD1 (6 bases). CDR1 is SGHVS and CDR2 is FQNEAQ in the germline V gene. The CDR3 is made up of 13 amino acids. V was cut by 5 bases and J by 9 bases, with 14 bases left in between. CDR3 bases: TGTGCCAGCAGCGGAAACCTAGGGGGTGAGCAGTTCTTC. Encoded protein: CASSGNLGGEQFF.

This chain connects TRBV7-2 to TRBJ2-3, with TRBD2 matching 8 bases. V was pared by 0 bases and J by 1 base, with 9 bases of the junction left unmatched. The CDR3 is 18 residues long. Germline loops: CDR1 SGHTA, CDR2 FQGNSA. CDR3 sequence: CASSLASGAGAGTDTQYF. CDR3 nucleotides: TGTGCCAGCAGCTTAGCGTCTGGAGCGGGAGCGGGCACAGATACGCAGTATTTT.

The genes are TRBV6-1 and TRBJ2-2, with D uncertain. The germline V gene has CDR1 MNHNS and CDR2 SASEGT. V gave up 4 bases and J gave up 8 bases, with 11 bases separating them. This CDR3 is 13 amino acids long. The CDR3 bases are TGTGCCAGCAGTGTGAACCCCGTGGGGGAGCTGTTTTTT. This translates into CASSVNPVGELFF.

The chain employs TRBV7-2 and TRBJ1-2; D not certain. V gave up 0 bases and J gave up 4 bases, with 12 bases separating them. CDR1 and CDR2 (germline): SGHTA, FQGNSA. CDR3 length: 15 residues. This chain's CDR3 is CASSLAFGNRYGYTF. The CDR3 DNA is TGTGCCAGCAGCTTAGCTTTTGGGAACCGCTATGGCTACACCTTC.

As regards this clone: Its ends do not fully match the called genes, so a read error is possible. Other DNA sequences in the same sample also yield this CDR3. The chain recombines TRBV6-6 with TRBJ1-6, with no clear D. Germline V CDR1 and CDR2: MNHNY, SVGAGI (reference sequence). The CDR3 has 15 amino acids. The CDR3 sequence is CASSYGRRGNSPLHF. The CDR3 DNA reads as TGTGCCAGCAGTTACGGACGGCGAGGGAATTCACCCCTTCACTTT.